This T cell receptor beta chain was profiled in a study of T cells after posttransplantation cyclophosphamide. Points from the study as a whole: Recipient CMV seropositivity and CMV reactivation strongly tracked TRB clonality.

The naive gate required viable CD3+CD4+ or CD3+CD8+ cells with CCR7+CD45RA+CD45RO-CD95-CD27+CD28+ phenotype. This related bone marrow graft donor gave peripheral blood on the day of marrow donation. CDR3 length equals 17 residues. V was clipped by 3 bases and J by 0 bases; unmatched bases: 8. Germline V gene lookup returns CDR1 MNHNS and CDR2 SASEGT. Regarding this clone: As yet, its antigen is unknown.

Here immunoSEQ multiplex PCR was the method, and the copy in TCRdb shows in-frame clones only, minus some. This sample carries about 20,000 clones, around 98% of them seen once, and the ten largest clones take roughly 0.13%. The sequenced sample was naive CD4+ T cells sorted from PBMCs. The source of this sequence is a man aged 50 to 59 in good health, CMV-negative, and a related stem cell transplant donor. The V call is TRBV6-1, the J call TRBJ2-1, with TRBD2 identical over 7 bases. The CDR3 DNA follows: TGTGCCAGCAGTGAGGTCCGGTCTAGCGGCTCCTACAATGAGCAGTTCTTC. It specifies CASSEVRSSGSYNEQFF.